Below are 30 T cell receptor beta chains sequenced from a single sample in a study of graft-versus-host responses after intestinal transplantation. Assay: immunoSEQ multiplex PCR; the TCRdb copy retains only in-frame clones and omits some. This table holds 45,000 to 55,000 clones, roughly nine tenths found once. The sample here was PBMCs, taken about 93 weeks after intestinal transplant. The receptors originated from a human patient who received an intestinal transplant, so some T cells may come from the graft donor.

CDR3: CASSPTTTRGGEKLFF. In DNA form, the CDR3 reads TGCGCCAGCAGCCCAACGACCACGCGGGGGGGCGAAAAACTGTTTTTT. This chain connects TRBV4-1 to TRBJ1-4; D possibly corresponds to TRBD1 (6 bases). Germline lookup yields CDR1 MGHRA and CDR2 YSYEKL. The CDR3 spans 16 residues. V lost 4 bases, J lost 8 bases, and 20 bases lay in between.

This CDR3 reads CASSVAGSRGNEQFF. The DNA of the CDR3 is TGTGCCAGCAGCGTAGCAGGCAGTAGAGGCAATGAGCAGTTCTTC. The V and J genes are TRBV9 and TRBJ2-1; D unresolved. The ends were cut back, 0 bases at V and 6 bases at J, with 13 bases in the middle. This CDR3 has 15 amino acids. Looked up from germline, CDR1 is SGDLS and CDR2 is YYNGEE.

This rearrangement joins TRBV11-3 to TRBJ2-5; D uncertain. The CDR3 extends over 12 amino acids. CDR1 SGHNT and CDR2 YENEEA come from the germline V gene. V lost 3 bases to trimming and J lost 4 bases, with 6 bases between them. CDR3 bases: TGTGCCAGCAGCTTCTGGAGAGAGACCCAGTACTTC. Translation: CASSFWRETQYF.

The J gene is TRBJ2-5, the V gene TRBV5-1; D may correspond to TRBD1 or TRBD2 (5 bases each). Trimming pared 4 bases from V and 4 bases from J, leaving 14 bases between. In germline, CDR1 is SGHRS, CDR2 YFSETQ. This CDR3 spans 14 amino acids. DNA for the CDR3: TGCGCCAGCAGCATGGGACCCCGTGCAGAGACCCAGTACTTC. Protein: CASSMGPRAETQYF.

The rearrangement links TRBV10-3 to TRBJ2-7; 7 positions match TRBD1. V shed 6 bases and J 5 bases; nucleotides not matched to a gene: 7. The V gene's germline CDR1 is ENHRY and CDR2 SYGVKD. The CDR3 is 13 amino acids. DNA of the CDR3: TGTGCCATCAGCACAGGGGAATCCGACGAGCAGTACTTC. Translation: CAISTGESDEQYF.

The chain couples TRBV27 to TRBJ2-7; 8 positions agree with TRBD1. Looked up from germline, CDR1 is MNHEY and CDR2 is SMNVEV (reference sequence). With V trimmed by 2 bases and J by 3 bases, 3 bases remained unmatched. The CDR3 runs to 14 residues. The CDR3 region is CASSLTGGNYEQYF. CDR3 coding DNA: TGTGCCAGCAGTTTAACAGGGGGGAACTACGAGCAGTACTTC.

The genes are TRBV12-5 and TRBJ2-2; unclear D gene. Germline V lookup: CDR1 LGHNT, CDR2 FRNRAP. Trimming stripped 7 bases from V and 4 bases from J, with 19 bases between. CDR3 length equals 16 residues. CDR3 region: CASALSYGPRTGELFF. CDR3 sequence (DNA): TGTGCTAGTGCCCTGTCATACGGACCCCGCACCGGGGAGCTGTTTTTT.

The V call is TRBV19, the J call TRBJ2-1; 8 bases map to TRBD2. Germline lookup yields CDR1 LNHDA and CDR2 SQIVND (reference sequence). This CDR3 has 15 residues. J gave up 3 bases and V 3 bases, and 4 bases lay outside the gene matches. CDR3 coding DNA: TGTGCCAGTAGTATCGGGGGGGCCGGCTACAATGAGCAGTTCTTC. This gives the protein CASSIGGAGYNEQFF.

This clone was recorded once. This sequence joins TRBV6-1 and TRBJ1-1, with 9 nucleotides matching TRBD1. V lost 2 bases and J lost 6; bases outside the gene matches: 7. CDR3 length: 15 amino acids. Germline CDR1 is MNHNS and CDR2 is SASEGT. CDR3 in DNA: TGTGCCAGCAGTGAACAGACAGGGGGGAGGCCTGAAGCTTTCTTT. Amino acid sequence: CASSEQTGGRPEAFF.

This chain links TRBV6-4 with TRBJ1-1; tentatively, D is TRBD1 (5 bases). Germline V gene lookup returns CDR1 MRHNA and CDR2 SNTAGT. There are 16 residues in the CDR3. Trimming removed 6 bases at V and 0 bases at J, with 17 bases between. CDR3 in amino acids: CASREQAIGMNTEAFF. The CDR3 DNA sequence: TGTGCCAGCAGAGAACAGGCTATTGGTATGAACACTGAAGCTTTCTTT.

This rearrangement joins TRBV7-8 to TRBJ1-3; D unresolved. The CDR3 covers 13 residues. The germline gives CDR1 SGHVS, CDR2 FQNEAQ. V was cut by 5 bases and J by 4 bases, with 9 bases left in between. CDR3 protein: CASSETGGNTIYF. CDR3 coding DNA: TGTGCCAGCAGCGAGACGGGGGGAAACACCATATATTTT.

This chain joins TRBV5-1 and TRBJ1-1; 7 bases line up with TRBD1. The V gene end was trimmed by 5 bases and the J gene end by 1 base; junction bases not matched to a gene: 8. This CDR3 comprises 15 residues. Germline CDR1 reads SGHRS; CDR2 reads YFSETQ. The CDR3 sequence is CASRPVDRANTEAFF. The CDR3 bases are TGCGCCAGCAGGCCAGTAGACAGGGCGAACACTGAAGCTTTCTTT.

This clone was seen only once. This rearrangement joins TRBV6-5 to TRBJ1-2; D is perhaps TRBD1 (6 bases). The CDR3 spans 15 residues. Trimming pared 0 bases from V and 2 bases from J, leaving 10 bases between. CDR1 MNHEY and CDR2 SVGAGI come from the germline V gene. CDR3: CASSYSLGANYGYTF. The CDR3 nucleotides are TGTGCCAGCAGTTACTCGCTGGGGGCGAACTATGGCTACACCTTC.

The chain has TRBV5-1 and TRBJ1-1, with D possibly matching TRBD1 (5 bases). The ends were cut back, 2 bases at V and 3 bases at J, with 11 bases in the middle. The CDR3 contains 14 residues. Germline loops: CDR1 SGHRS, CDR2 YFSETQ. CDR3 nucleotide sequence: TGCGCCAGCAGCTTTGCAGGGCGGGACACTGAAGCTTTCTTT. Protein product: CASSFAGRDTEAFF.

The CDR3 spells CASGSPATVGNTEAFF. DNA of the CDR3: TGTGCTAGTGGTTCCCCGGCGACAGTTGGGAACACTGAAGCTTTCTTT. V usage is TRBV12-5 and J usage is TRBJ1-1; tentative D call: TRBD1 (5 bases). The CDR3 length is 16 residues. The V end was cut by 4 bases, the J end by 1 base, with 16 bases between. Germline loops: CDR1 LGHNT, CDR2 FRNRAP.

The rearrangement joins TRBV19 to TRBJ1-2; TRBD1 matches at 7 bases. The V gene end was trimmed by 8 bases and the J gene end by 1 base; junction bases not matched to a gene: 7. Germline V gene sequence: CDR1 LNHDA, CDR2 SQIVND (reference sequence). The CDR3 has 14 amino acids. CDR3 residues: CASQQTGINYGYTF. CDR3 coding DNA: TGTGCCAGTCAGCAGACAGGGATTAACTATGGCTACACCTTC.

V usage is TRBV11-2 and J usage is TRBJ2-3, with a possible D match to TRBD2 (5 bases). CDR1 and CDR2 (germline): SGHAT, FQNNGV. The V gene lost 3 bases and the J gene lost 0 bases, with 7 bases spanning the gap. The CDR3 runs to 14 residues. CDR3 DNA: TGTGCCAGCAGCTTCGAGGGAAGCACAGATACGCAGTATTTT. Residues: CASSFEGSTDTQYF.

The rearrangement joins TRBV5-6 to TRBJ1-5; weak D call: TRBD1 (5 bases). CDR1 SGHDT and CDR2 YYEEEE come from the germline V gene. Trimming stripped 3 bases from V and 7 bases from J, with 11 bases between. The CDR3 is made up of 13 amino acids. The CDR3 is CASSSGGRQPQHF. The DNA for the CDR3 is TGTGCCAGCAGCTCGGGGGGTAGACAGCCCCAGCATTTT.

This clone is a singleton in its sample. The CDR3 nucleotides are TGTGCCAGCAGCCTTCAGCAAGTGAACACTGAAGCTTTCTTT. This translates into CASSLQQVNTEAFF. The rearrangement links TRBV11-2 to TRBJ1-1; the D is unclear. CDR3 length equals 14 residues. Looked up from germline, CDR1 is SGHAT and CDR2 is FQNNGV. V gave up 5 bases and J gave up 0 bases, with 10 bases separating them.

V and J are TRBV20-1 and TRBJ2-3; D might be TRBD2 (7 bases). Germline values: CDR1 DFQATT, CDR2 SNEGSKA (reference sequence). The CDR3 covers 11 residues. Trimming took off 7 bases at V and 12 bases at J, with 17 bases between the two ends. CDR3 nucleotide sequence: TGCAGTGGAAAGAGGGGGGGCTCCCAGTATTTT. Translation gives CSGKRGGSQYF.

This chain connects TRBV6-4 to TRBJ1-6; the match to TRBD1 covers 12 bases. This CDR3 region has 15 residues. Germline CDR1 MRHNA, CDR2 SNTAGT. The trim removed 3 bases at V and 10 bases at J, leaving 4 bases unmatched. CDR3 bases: TGTGCCAGCAGTGAAACCGGGACAGGGGGCTCACCCCTCCACTTT. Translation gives CASSETGTGGSPLHF.

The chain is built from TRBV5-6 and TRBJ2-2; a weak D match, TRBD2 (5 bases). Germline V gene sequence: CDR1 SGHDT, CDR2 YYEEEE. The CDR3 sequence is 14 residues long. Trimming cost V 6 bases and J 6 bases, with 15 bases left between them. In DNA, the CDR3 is TGTGCCAGCACCATATCCGGGATCCCCGGGGAGCTGTTTTTT. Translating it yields CASTISGIPGELFF. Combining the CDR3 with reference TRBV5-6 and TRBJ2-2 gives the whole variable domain DAGVTQSPTHLIKTRGQQVTLRCSPKSGHDTVSWYQQALGQGPQFIFQYYEEEERQRGNFPDRFSGHQFPNYSSELNVNALLLGDSALYLCASTISGIPGELFFGEGSRLTVL.

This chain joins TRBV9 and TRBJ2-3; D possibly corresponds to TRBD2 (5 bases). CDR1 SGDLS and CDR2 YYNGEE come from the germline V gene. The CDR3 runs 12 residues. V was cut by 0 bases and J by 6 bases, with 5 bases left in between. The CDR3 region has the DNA TGTGCCAGCAGCGTAGCGGGGGATACGCAGTATTTT. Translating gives CASSVAGDTQYF. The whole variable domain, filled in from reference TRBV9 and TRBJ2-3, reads DSGVTQTPKHLITATGQRVTLRCSPRSGDLSVYWYQQSLDQGLQFLIQYYNGEERAKGNILERFSAQQFPDLHSELNLSSLELGDSALYFCASSVAGDTQYFGPGTRLTVL.

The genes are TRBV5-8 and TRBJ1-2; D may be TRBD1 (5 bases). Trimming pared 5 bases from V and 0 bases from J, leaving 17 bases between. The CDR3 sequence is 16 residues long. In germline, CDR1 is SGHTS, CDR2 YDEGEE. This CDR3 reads CASSFRDQRANYGYTF. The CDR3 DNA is TGTGCCAGCAGTTTTAGGGACCAACGCGCTAACTATGGCTACACCTTC.

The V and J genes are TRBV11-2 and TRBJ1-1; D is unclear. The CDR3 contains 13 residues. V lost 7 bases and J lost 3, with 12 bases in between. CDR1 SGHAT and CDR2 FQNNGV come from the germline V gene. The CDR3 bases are TGTGCCAGCACGTCGTTTGGGGACACTGAAGCTTTCTTT. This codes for CASTSFGDTEAFF.

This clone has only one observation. The CDR3 nucleotides are TGTGCCAGCAGCTTAGTTCTGTCGGGAACCCCCCGAGGGAATGAGCAGTTCTTC. Translated, it gives CASSLVLSGTPRGNEQFF. This sequence joins TRBV7-9 and TRBJ2-1, with a tentative D call TRBD2 (5 bases). Between the trimmed V and J ends, which lost 1 base and 7 bases, there was a span of 23 bases. CDR3 length: 18 amino acids. CDR1 and CDR2 from the germline V gene are SEHNR and FQNEAQ (reference sequence). The full variable domain, its missing parts supplied by reference TRBV7-9 and TRBJ2-1, is DTGVSQNPRHKITKRGQNVTFRCDPISEHNRLYWYRQTLGQGPEFLTYFQNEAQLEKSRLLSDRFSAERPKGSFSTLEIQRTEQGDSAMYLCASSLVLSGTPRGNEQFFGPGTRLTVL.

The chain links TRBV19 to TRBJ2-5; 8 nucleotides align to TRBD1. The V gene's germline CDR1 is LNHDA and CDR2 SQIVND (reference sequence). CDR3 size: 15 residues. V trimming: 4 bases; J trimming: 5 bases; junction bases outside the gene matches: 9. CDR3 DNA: TGTGCCAGTAGTACGAGACAGGGGTTAAGTGAGACCCAGTACTTC. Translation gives CASSTRQGLSETQYF.

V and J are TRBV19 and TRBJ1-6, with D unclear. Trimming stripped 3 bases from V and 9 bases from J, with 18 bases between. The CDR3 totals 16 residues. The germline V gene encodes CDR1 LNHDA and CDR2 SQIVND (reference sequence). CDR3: CASSIRQGIMGSPLHF. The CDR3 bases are TGTGCCAGTAGTATTCGCCAAGGAATAATGGGTTCACCCCTCCACTTT.

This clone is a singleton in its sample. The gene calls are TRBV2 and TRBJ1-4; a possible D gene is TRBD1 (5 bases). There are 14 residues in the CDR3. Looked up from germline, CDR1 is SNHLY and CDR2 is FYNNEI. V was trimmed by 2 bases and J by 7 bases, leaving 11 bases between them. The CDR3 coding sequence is TGTGCCAGCAGTGAAATCAGGGTGGGTGAAAAACTGTTTTTT. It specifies CASSEIRVGEKLFF.

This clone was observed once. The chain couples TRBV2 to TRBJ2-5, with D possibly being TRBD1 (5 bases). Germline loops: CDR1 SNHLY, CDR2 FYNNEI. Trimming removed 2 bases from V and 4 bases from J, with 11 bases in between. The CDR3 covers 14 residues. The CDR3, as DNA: TGTGCCAGCAGTGAATCCCACCAGGGAGAGACCCAGTACTTC. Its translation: CASSESHQGETQYF.